This T cell receptor (beta chain) was documented in a study of control samples from healthy donors and cancer patients. The V gene end was trimmed by 3 bases and the J gene end by 2 bases; junction bases not matched to a gene: 5. This CDR3 has 15 amino acids. Germline V gene data show CDR1 as KGHDR and CDR2 as SFDVKD. The method was immunoSEQ multiplex PCR; TCRdb's version includes in-frame clones alone and lacks a portion of them. This table holds approximately 35,000 clones, over 85% found once. The chain links TRBV24-1 to TRBJ1-2; 7 positions match TRBD1. The receptor was derived from a man aged 35 to 55 with colorectal cancer. Material for sequencing was PBMCs. CDR3 sequence (DNA): TGTGCCACCAGTGATGGCGCGACAGGGAACTATGGCTACACCTTC. Amino acid sequence: CATSDGATGNYGYTF.